This TCR beta chain is drawn from a study of cytomegalovirus exposure and HLA in healthy donors. For the study at large: An analysis done earlier identified about 120 million unique TCR beta sequences from 200 million or so T cells.

PCR employed 60 Vbeta and 13 Jbeta primers. In the authors' methods: Later analysis identified tens of millions of unique TCR beta chains, about 10 million shared. The table came from immunoSEQ multiplex PCR; TCRdb's copy has only in-frame clones and leaves some out. That table gives V, J and clone size, and the DNA gave D and trimming. The sample comprises 150,000 to 200,000 clones, 87% of which are singletons, and around 0.98% rests with the top ten. CDR3 length equals 15 residues. V lost 2 bases to trimming and J lost 2 bases, with 10 bases between them. Germline CDR1 and CDR2: MNHNS and SASEGT. The source material was PBMCs. The origin of this receptor is a boy between 2 and 10 years old in good health and CMV-seronegative. V is TRBV6-1 and J is TRBJ2-1, with D perhaps TRBD2 (5 bases). The CDR3 DNA reads TGTGCCAGCAGTGAATACCGGGAACCCTACAATGAGCAGTTCTTC. This sequence encodes CASSEYREPYNEQFF.